This TCR beta chain emerged from a study of cytomegalovirus exposure and HLA in healthy donors. Study-wide points: The presence/absence work took it that sequencing depth was about the same across donors. Cytomegalovirus association was listed for roughly 160 TCR beta chains.

PCR employed 60 Vbeta and 13 Jbeta primers. Generated by immunoSEQ multiplex PCR, the TCRdb table keeps only in-frame clones and is missing some. The data show about 94,000 clones, with 76% seen just once and about 1.4% held by the top ten. This clone was picked up a small number of times. Its target is not known. The CDR3 runs to 12 residues. Germline CDR1 GTSNPN, CDR2 SVGIG (reference sequence). Trimming cost V 1 base and J 8 bases, with 11 bases left between them. The sequence came from a male donor in good health and CMV-seronegative. The material sequenced was PBMCs. The chain has TRBV30 and TRBJ1-1; possible D gene TRBD1, 5 bases. CDR3 sequence reads: CAWSDSWGEAFF. In nucleotides, the CDR3 is TGTGCCTGGAGTGACAGTTGGGGCGAAGCTTTCTTT.